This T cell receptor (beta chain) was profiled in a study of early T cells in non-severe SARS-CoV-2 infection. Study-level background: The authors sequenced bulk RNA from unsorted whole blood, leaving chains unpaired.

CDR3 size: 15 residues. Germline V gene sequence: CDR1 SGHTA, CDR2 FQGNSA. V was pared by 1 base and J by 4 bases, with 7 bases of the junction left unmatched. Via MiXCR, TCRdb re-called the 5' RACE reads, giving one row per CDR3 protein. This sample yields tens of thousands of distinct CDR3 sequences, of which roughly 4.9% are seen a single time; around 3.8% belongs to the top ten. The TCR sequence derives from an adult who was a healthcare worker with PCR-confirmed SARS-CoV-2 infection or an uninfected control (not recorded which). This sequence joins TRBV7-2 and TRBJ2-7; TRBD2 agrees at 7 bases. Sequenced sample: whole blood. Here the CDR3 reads CASSLGPTSVYEQYF. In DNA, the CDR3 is TGTGCCAGCAGCTTAGGTCCAACTAGCGTTTACGAGCAGTACTTC.